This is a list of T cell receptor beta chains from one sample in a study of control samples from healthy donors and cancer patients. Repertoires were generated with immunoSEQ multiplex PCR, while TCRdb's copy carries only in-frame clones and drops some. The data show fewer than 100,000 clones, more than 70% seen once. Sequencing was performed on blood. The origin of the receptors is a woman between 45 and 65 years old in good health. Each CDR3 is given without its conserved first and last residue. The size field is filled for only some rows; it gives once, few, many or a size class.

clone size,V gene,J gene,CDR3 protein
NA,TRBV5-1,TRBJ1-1,ASSSSGINTEAF
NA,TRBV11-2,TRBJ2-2,ASSLDYSTGELF
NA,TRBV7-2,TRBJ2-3,ASSPWDPVRGGPDTQY
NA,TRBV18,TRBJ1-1,ASLSLDPQNTEAF
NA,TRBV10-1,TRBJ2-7,ASSGQGISYEQY
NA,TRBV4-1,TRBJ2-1,ASSRPVLYNEQF
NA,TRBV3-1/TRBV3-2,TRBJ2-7,ASSLHGGLTYEQY
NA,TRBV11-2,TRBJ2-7,ASSFGAPSYEQY
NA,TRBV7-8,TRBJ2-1,ASSWGGAEQF
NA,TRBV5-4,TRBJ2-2,ASSQTVTGELF
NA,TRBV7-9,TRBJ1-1,ASSSFDTEAF
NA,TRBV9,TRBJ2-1,ASSVAGQTYNEQF
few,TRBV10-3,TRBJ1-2,ATSQGAGARNYGYT
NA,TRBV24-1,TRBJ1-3,ATRGPGLNTIY
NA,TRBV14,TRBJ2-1,ASSQGMINEQF
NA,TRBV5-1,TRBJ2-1,ASSGGQGGNEQF
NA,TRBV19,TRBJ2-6,ASSEEPVLT
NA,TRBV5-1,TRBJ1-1,ASSVQGTEAF
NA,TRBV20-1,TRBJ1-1,SARAPTEAF
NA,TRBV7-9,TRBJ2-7,ASSLPQGEQY
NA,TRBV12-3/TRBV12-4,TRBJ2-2,ASSLNTGELF
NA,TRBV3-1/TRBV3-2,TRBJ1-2,ASSPTRSLYGYT
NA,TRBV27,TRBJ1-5,ASGRQPQH
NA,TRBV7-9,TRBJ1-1,ASSLQVLSAEAF
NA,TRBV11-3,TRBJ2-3,ASSLNTDTQY
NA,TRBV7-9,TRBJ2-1,ASSFALSYNEQF
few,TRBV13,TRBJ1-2,ASSLIREFYGYT
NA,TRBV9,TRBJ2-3,ASSATDHTDTQY
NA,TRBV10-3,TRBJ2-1,AISELAGGEQF
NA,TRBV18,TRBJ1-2,ASSHSRGNYGYT
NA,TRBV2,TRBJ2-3,ATRLGYSSDTQY
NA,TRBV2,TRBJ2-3,ASSSFTIEDTQY
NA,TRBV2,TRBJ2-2,ASIQEVNTGELF
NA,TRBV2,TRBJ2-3,ATVMAGLSTDTQY
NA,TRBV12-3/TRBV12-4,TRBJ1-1,ASSLLQNTEAF
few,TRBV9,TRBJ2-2,ASSVRSGELF
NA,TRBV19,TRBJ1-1,ASSTGSHEAF
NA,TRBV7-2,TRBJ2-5,ASRSQVQETQY
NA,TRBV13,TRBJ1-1,ASSLVVNTEAF
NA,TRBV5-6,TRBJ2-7,ASSVSSYEQY
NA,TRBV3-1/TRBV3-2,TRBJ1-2,ASSQGGVGYT
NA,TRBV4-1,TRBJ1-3,ASSQQGIVNTIY
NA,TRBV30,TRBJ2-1,AWSEGPYNEQF